Listed here are 4 T cell receptor beta chains from one sample, sequenced in a study of CD8+CD57+ T cells in acquired aplastic anemia. Profiling of TCR beta VDJ combinations and CDR3 sequences used genomic DNA as template. TCRdb re-derived calls from the reads in MiXCR, one entry per CDR3 protein. The table shows 200,000 to 250,000 distinct CDR3 sequences, with 60% to 65% occurring only once. Sequenced material: sorted CD4+, CD8+, or CD8+CD57+ T cells (not recorded which) from PBMCs. The source is a human donor in good health.

V and J are TRBV7-8 and TRBJ1-6; TRBD1 matches 7 bases. CDR3 size: 16 residues. CDR1 and CDR2 (germline): SGHVS, FQNEAQ. V was clipped by 4 bases and J by 3 bases; unmatched bases: 6. The chain's CDR3 is CASSSQGQLYNSPLHF. CDR3 coding DNA: TGTGCCAGCAGCTCGCAGGGACAGCTCTATAATTCACCCCTCCACTTT.

V usage is TRBV19 and J usage is TRBJ1-2; no clear D. From germline, CDR1 is LNHDA and CDR2 SQIVND (reference sequence). Trimming cost V 6 bases and J 8 bases, with 10 bases left between them. The CDR3 contains 11 residues. In nucleotides, the CDR3 is TGTGCCAGTAGCGGTGGCCGAGGCTACACCTTC. Translated: CASSGGRGYTF.

With regard to this clonotype: Germline and junction disagree at one end, which may indicate a read error. The genes are TRBV7-7 and TRBJ2-5, with D possibly being TRBD2 (6 bases). The CDR3 runs 14 residues. Germline V lookup: CDR1 SSHAT, CDR2 FNYEAQ (reference sequence). Here the CDR3 DNA reads TGTGCTAGCAGCTTAGATGGGCTAGCGGAGACCCAGTACTTC. Translation gives CASSLDGLAETQYF.

The sample holds many counts of this clonotype. The CDR3 nucleotides read TGCGCCAGCAGCCGCCTGGGACAGACGAACACTGAAGCTTTCTTT. It yields the protein CASSRLGQTNTEAFF. This chain uses TRBV4-1 with TRBJ1-1; 7 bases map to TRBD1. This CDR3 region has 15 residues. J was trimmed by 1 base and V by 4 bases; bases with no gene match: 6. Germline assignment: CDR1 MGHRA and CDR2 YSYEKL.